This T cell receptor beta chain emerged from a study of graft-versus-host responses after intestinal transplantation. With respect to this clone: Its antigen is currently unknown.

CDR1 and CDR2 from the germline V gene are SGHKS and YYEKEE (reference sequence). This CDR3 is built from 15 residues. V shed 4 bases, J shed 1 base, and the junction held 4 bases outside the gene matches. The table came from immunoSEQ multiplex PCR; TCRdb's copy has only in-frame clones and leaves some out. Here the sample spans roughly 120,000 clones, 85% to 95% being singletons. The V gene is TRBV5-5, the J gene TRBJ2-1, with TRBD1 matching over 8 bases. Source: unstimulated CD8+ T cells sorted from spleen or lymph node cells, taken before intestinal transplant. The sequence came from a human donor who received an intestinal transplant. The CDR3 DNA reads as TGTGCCAGCAGCGTGGGACAGGAATCCTACAATGAGCAGTTCTTC. It translates to CASSVGQESYNEQFF.